This T cell receptor beta chain was sequenced during a study of T cell responses to AZD1222 COVID-19 vaccine. Regarding the study as a whole: Spike-specific TCR depth and breadth grew after two AZD1222 doses. Sampled repertoires all dated from after the peak T cell response. White British ancestry dominated among donors, who included more females, and clonal diversity was possibly underestimated.

The data were produced by immunoSEQ multiplex PCR, yet TCRdb's version contains in-frame clones alone and is incomplete. The data show about 140,000 clones, roughly 90% seen once. On this clone: Its target is unknown.

The CDR3 covers 18 residues. Unmatched junction bases numbered 17, after V lost 4 bases and J lost 7 bases. The germline V gene encodes CDR1 LGHDT and CDR2 YNNKEL (reference sequence). The sample in question was peripheral blood, obtained on day 0 of AZD1222 vaccination. This sequence joins TRBV3-1 (or the pseudogene TRBV3-2) and TRBJ2-7, with 12 bases aligning to TRBD2. The receptor's source is an adult in good health. CDR3 sequence: CASSRTAQLAGGVGEQYF. In DNA, the CDR3 is TGTGCCAGCAGCCGGACCGCCCAACTAGCGGGAGGAGTGGGGGAGCAGTACTTC.